Listed below are T cell receptor beta chains from one sample, sequenced in a study of blood T cell repertoires in COVID-19. Here immunoSEQ multiplex PCR was the method, and the copy in TCRdb shows in-frame clones only, minus some. The sample lists about 280,000 clones, about 85% occurring once. What was sequenced was peripheral blood. These receptors all stem from a human donor in a cohort sampled during active COVID-19. CDR3s include the opening cysteine and the closing phenylalanine or tryptophan. D genes are given only for firm matches. A row's size may be missing; if present it is once, few, many or a size class.

J: TRBJ2-1; D: TRBD1; size: NA; V: TRBV4-2; length: 16; CDR3: CASSQDRDRDYNEQFF; DNA: TGTGCCAGCAGCCAAGACCGGGACAGAGACTACAATGAGCAGTTCTTC
J: TRBJ2-1; D: TRBD2; size: NA; V: TRBV24-1; length: 14; CDR3: CATSSSGRSGEQFF; DNA: TGTGCCACCAGTTCTAGCGGGAGATCGGGGGAGCAGTTCTTC
J: TRBJ2-1; D: NA; size: NA; V: TRBV6-6; length: 11; CDR3: CASSTVEARIF; DNA: TGTGCCAGCAGCACCGTGGAGGCCAGGATCTTC
J: TRBJ2-7; D: NA; size: NA; V: TRBV20-1; length: 12; CDR3: CSASLAPYEQYF; DNA: TGCAGTGCTAGTCTAGCGCCTTACGAGCAGTACTTC
J: TRBJ1-5; D: NA; size: few; V: TRBV5-6; length: 15; CDR3: CASRAQGLGDQPQHF; DNA: TGTGCCAGCAGGGCACAGGGTCTAGGTGATCAGCCCCAGCATTTT
J: TRBJ2-7; D: TRBD2; size: once; V: TRBV5-1; length: 16; CDR3: CASSSRAGLGFYEQYF; DNA: TGCGCCAGCAGCTCCAGGGCGGGACTAGGATTCTACGAGCAGTACTTC
J: TRBJ1-1; D: NA; size: NA; V: TRBV12-3/TRBV12-4; length: 11; CDR3: CASSFRLRAFF; DNA: TGTGCCAGCAGTTTCCGGCTGAGGGCTTTCTTT
J: TRBJ2-1; D: TRBD1; size: NA; V: TRBV11-3; length: 16; CDR3: CASSLRPGQGTDEQFF; DNA: TGTGCCAGCAGCTTACGACCGGGACAGGGGACAGATGAGCAGTTCTTC
J: TRBJ2-4; D: NA; size: NA; V: TRBV6-6; length: 15; CDR3: CASSLTQGNKNIQYF; DNA: TGTGCCAGCAGTCTCACCCAGGGGAACAAAAACATTCAGTACTTC
J: TRBJ2-1; D: TRBD1; size: NA; V: TRBV5-1; length: 15; CDR3: CASRPLTRQGDEQFF; DNA: TGCGCCAGCAGGCCCCTTACAAGACAGGGAGATGAGCAGTTCTTC
J: TRBJ2-5; D: NA; size: NA; V: TRBV7-2; length: 15; CDR3: CASSRAGRGPETQYF; DNA: TGTGCCAGCAGCCGCGCGGGTCGCGGGCCCGAGACCCAGTACTTC
J: TRBJ2-1; D: TRBD1; size: NA; V: TRBV29-1; length: 12; CDR3: CSVVDRVSEQFF; DNA: TGCAGCGTGGTCGACAGGGTGAGTGAGCAGTTCTTC
J: TRBJ1-5; D: TRBD1; size: once; V: TRBV28; length: 13; CDR3: CASMGQINQPQHF; DNA: TGTGCCAGCATGGGACAGATTAATCAGCCCCAGCATTTT
J: TRBJ2-2; D: NA; size: NA; V: TRBV27; length: 18; CDR3: CASSMDRGTSGNTGELFF; DNA: TGTGCCAGCAGTATGGACAGGGGGACTAGCGGGAACACCGGGGAGCTGTTTTTT
J: TRBJ1-2; D: NA; size: NA; V: TRBV30; length: 12; CDR3: CAWSKGVGGYTF; DNA: TGTGCCTGGAGTAAGGGGGTTGGTGGCTACACCTTC
J: TRBJ2-3; D: TRBD2; size: NA; V: TRBV4-3; length: 15; CDR3: CASSQQAGVPDTQYF; DNA: TGCGCCAGCAGCCAACAAGCGGGAGTTCCAGATACGCAGTATTTT
J: TRBJ2-1; D: TRBD1; size: NA; V: TRBV5-1; length: 13; CDR3: CASSLGDSNEQFF; DNA: TGCGCCAGCAGCTTGGGGGACAGCAATGAGCAGTTCTTC
J: TRBJ1-4; D: NA; size: NA; V: TRBV18; length: 16; CDR3: CASSPIPAGLNEKLFF; DNA: TGTGCCAGCTCACCAATTCCGGCAGGGCTTAATGAAAAACTGTTTTTT
J: TRBJ2-1; D: TRBD2; size: NA; V: TRBV20-1; length: 10; CDR3: CSAKREALFF; DNA: TGCAGTGCAAAGCGGGAGGCTCTGTTCTTC
J: TRBJ1-5; D: TRBD1; size: NA; V: TRBV7-3; length: 17; CDR3: CASSQLGRQGGNQPQHF; DNA: TGTGCCAGCAGCCAATTGGGTCGACAGGGCGGGAATCAGCCCCAGCATTTT